These 20 T cell receptor beta chains were all obtained from the same sample, sequenced in a study of cytomegalovirus exposure and HLA in healthy donors. PCR amplification relied on 60 Vbeta primers (plus 13 Jbeta primers). The table came from immunoSEQ multiplex PCR; TCRdb's copy has only in-frame clones and leaves some out. The repertoire includes about 190,000 clones, about 69% of them detected once, and approximately 4.6% sits in the top ten. The specimen sequenced was PBMCs. Every receptor here comes from a young man in good health and CMV-seropositive.

As concerns this clone: The identical CDR3 is also encoded by other nucleotide sequences in the sample. The DNA for the CDR3 is TGTGCCAGCAGTTTAATTGGAGGGCCGGGGAACGAGCAGTACTTC. Translated, it gives CASSLIGGPGNEQYF. The rearrangement uses TRBV28 and TRBJ2-7, with a tentative D call TRBD2 (6 bases). The V end lost 2 bases, the J end lost 5 bases, and 16 bases lay between the germline ends. From germline, CDR1 is MDHEN and CDR2 SYDVKM. The CDR3 is 15 amino acids. Filled out from reference TRBV28 and TRBJ2-7, the complete variable domain reads DVKVTQSSRYLVKRTGEKVFLECVQDMDHENMFWYRQDPGLGLRLIYFSYDVKMKEKGDIPEGYSVSREKKERFSLILESASTNQTSMYLCASSLIGGPGNEQYFGPGTRLTVT.

This chain joins TRBV2 and TRBJ2-7, with TRBD2 matching over 11 bases. The CDR3 covers 14 residues. V lost 9 bases and J lost 7; bases outside the gene matches: 11. Per germline, CDR1 SNHLY and CDR2 FYNNEI. CDR3 region: CASRKLAGVGEQYF. DNA for the CDR3: TGTGCCAGTCGTAAACTAGCGGGAGTGGGAGAGCAGTACTTC.

This chain connects TRBV18 to TRBJ2-5; D may be TRBD2 (5 bases). The V end was cut by 8 bases, the J end by 1 base, with 11 bases between. The CDR3 extends over 13 amino acids. Germline CDR1 reads KGHSH; CDR2 reads LQKENI. CDR3 protein: CASMSGIQETQYF. In nucleotides, the CDR3 is TGTGCCAGCATGTCGGGGATCCAAGAGACCCAGTACTTC.

V gene TRBV11-3 combines with J gene TRBJ2-1, with TRBD1 as a possible D gene (5 bases). Germline V gene sequence: CDR1 SGHNT, CDR2 YENEEA. This CDR3 spans 13 amino acids. V shed 5 bases and J shed 5 bases, with 10 bases lying between them. CDR3 amino acids: CASSRDSHNEQFF. The CDR3 DNA follows: TGTGCCAGCAGCCGCGACAGCCACAATGAGCAGTTCTTC.

The chain carries TRBV28 and TRBJ2-7; 10 bases match TRBD1. Trimming removed 6 bases from V and 5 bases from J; junction bases left unmatched: 10. CDR3 length equals 15 residues. Germline V gives CDR1 MDHEN, CDR2 SYDVKM. CDR3 residues: CASRPPGQGFHEQYF. The CDR3 coding sequence is TGTGCCAGCAGGCCTCCGGGACAGGGGTTTCACGAGCAGTACTTC. The whole variable domain, filled in from reference TRBV28 and TRBJ2-7, reads DVKVTQSSRYLVKRTGEKVFLECVQDMDHENMFWYRQDPGLGLRLIYFSYDVKMKEKGDIPEGYSVSREKKERFSLILESASTNQTSMYLCASRPPGQGFHEQYFGPGTRLTVT.

The rearrangement links TRBV30 to TRBJ1-3; 7 bases map to TRBD1. Unmatched junction bases numbered 9, after V lost 5 bases and J lost 2 bases. The CDR3 is 15 amino acids. Germline CDR1 GTSNPN, CDR2 SVGIG (reference sequence). The CDR3 coding sequence is TGTGCCTGGTCCCAGGGACAGACGGCTGGAAACACCATATATTTT. Its protein product is CAWSQGQTAGNTIYF.

The chain joins TRBV10-1 to TRBJ2-5; 8 bases are shared with TRBD1. Losses at the gene ends were 6 bases for V and 5 bases for J; bases not matched to a gene: 11. Germline assignment: CDR1 WNHNN and CDR2 SYGVQD (reference sequence). The CDR3 consists of 15 residues. CDR3 bases: TGCGCCAGCAGATTTAGACAGGGGCTGAAGGAGACCCAGTACTTC. It specifies CASRFRQGLKETQYF.

This clone was counted between two and nine times. The CDR3 loop reads CASSTSDGTGDYGYTF. The CDR3 DNA reads TGTGCCAGCAGCACCTCGGACGGGACAGGGGACTATGGCTACACCTTC. The chain uses TRBV7-9 and TRBJ1-2, with 10 bases aligning to TRBD1. With 5 bases clipped from V and 3 bases from J, the junction kept 9 bases outside the gene matches. CDR3 length equals 16 residues. Germline lookup yields CDR1 SEHNR and CDR2 FQNEAQ (reference sequence).

The chain employs TRBV28 and TRBJ1-3, with a weak D call TRBD1 (6 bases). The CDR3 totals 18 residues. Germline V gene lookup returns CDR1 MDHEN and CDR2 SYDVKM. Trimming took off 4 bases at V and 0 bases at J, with 19 bases between the two ends. CDR3 in DNA: TGTGCCAGCAGTTCGGCCGGACAGCTAGAATACTCTGGAAACACCATATATTTT. As protein: CASSSAGQLEYSGNTIYF. The whole variable domain, remainder taken from reference TRBV28 and TRBJ1-3, is DVKVTQSSRYLVKRTGEKVFLECVQDMDHENMFWYRQDPGLGLRLIYFSYDVKMKEKGDIPEGYSVSREKKERFSLILESASTNQTSMYLCASSSAGQLEYSGNTIYFGEGSWLTVV.

V gene TRBV4-2 combines with J gene TRBJ1-2; 9 bases fit TRBD1. The trim removed 5 bases at V and 7 bases at J, leaving 5 bases unmatched. From germline, CDR1 is LGHNA and CDR2 YNFKEQ. This CDR3 has 13 residues. This CDR3 reads CASSTDRGGGYTF. CDR3 bases: TGTGCCAGCAGCACCGACAGGGGGGGTGGCTACACCTTC.

J is TRBJ2-7 and V is TRBV6-6; 7 bases fit TRBD2. Germline V CDR1 and CDR2: MNHNY, SVGAGI (reference sequence). CDR3 size: 14 residues. V shed 8 bases, J shed 2 bases, and the junction held 9 bases outside the gene matches. CDR3 sequence: CASGYGGGTYEQYF. For the CDR3, the DNA is TGTGCCAGCGGATACGGGGGAGGGACCTACGAGCAGTACTTC.

Of note for this clone: Other DNA sequences in the sample encode the same CDR3. This chain joins TRBV28 and TRBJ2-5; D not certain. The CDR3 length is 13 residues. Germline V gives CDR1 MDHEN, CDR2 SYDVKM. Between the trimmed V and J ends, which lost 1 base and 2 bases, there was a span of 5 bases. The CDR3 coding sequence is TGTGCCAGCAGTTTATCAGGTCAAGAGACCCAGTACTTC. Translated: CASSLSGQETQYF.

This chain uses TRBV6-5 with TRBJ2-7, with D perhaps matching TRBD2 (5 bases). The CDR3 is 13 amino acids. Germline V gives CDR1 MNHEY, CDR2 SVGAGI. V was cut by 4 bases and J by 6 bases, with 13 bases left in between. CDR3 sequence reads: CASSSFLGVEQYF. The CDR3 region has the DNA TGTGCCAGCAGTTCCTTTTTGGGAGTCGAGCAGTACTTC.

This chain joins TRBV27 and TRBJ2-5, with 7 bases lining up with TRBD2. CDR3 size: 14 residues. CDR1 is MNHEY and CDR2 is SMNVEV in the germline V gene (reference sequence). Losses at the gene ends were 2 bases for V and 5 bases for J; bases not matched to a gene: 5. Here the CDR3 reads CASSLNAGVETQYF. The CDR3 coding sequence is TGTGCCAGCAGTTTAAACGCGGGAGTCGAGACCCAGTACTTC.

This clone was counted a few times. V usage is TRBV5-8 and J usage is TRBJ1-5; no clear D gene. With 0 bases removed from V and 3 bases from J, the gap between germline ends came to 16 bases. The CDR3 has 17 residues. CDR1 and CDR2 (germline): SGHTS, YDEGEE. CDR3 sequence: CASSLGVGNSPNQPQHF. In DNA, the CDR3 is TGTGCCAGCAGCTTGGGGGTGGGTAACAGTCCCAATCAGCCCCAGCATTTT.

The rearrangement joins TRBV27 to TRBJ1-2; D not resolved. Germline V lookup: CDR1 MNHEY, CDR2 SMNVEV (reference sequence). The CDR3 has 13 amino acids. Deletions cut 3 bases from V and 4 bases from J, with 9 bases between. In DNA, the CDR3 is TGTGCCAGCAGTTTGTCAGATACCTATGGCTACACCTTC. Protein: CASSLSDTYGYTF.

On this clone itself: Additional DNA sequences in this sample encode the identical CDR3. J is TRBJ2-7 and V is TRBV25-1; 7 bases match TRBD1. The V and J ends lost 3 bases and 0 bases, in that order; junction bases with no gene match: 2. The CDR3 totals 14 residues. Germline V gene data show CDR1 as MGHDK and CDR2 as SYGVNS. DNA of the CDR3: TGTGCCAGCAGTGAGACAGGGATCTCCTACGAGCAGTACTTC. Amino acids: CASSETGISYEQYF.

This rearrangement joins TRBV7-3 to TRBJ1-4; D is uncertain. V was trimmed by 1 base and J by 7 bases, leaving 16 bases between them. There are 16 residues in the CDR3. Per the germline V gene, CDR1 is SGHTA and CDR2 is FQGTGA. For the CDR3, the DNA is TGTGCCAGCAGCTTAAGGGGAGCGGGGATGGGTGAAAAACTGTTTTTT. Its translation is CASSLRGAGMGEKLFF.

In its sample, this clone was seen a few times. The chain is built from TRBV27 and TRBJ2-7; 7 nucleotides agree with TRBD2. V gave up 6 bases and J gave up 1 base; unmatched junction bases: 12. The CDR3 runs to 16 residues. Per germline, CDR1 MNHEY and CDR2 SMNVEV (reference sequence). The CDR3 bases are TGTGCCAGCAGCCATGGGAGGGATCGGAAATCCTACGAGCAGTACTTC. It codes for CASSHGRDRKSYEQYF.

V gene TRBV28 combines with J gene TRBJ2-3, with 9 bases that match TRBD1. CDR1 is MDHEN and CDR2 is SYDVKM in the germline V gene. The trim removed 5 bases at V and 2 bases at J, leaving 8 bases unmatched. The CDR3 consists of 16 residues. In DNA form, the CDR3 reads TGTGCCAGCAGTCCTAGGACAGGGGAGATCACAGATACGCAGTATTTT. This codes for CASSPRTGEITDTQYF.